The clone carrying this TCR beta chain was seen a single time. Clinical history as reported by participants underpinned cohort assignment. These data belong to a study of blood T cell repertoires in COVID-19. As for the study in general: Recovery among Cohort 3 donors was established by two negative PCRs, clearance, or symptom resolution.

In the original processing: Amplification of reference gene primers provided the estimated nucleated cell counts. Measured with immunoSEQ multiplex PCR; TCRdb has only the in-frame clones, and not every one. The V and J calls and the clone size are those of that table, but D and trimming were determined from the DNA. In the table there are a few hundred thousand clones, roughly 86% of which are singletons. The germline V gene has CDR1 KGHSH and CDR2 LQKENI. This CDR3 has 14 residues. J was trimmed by 7 bases and V by 7 bases; bases with no gene match: 9. The sequence was collected from a man between 40 and 49 years old in a cohort exposed to, infected with or recovered from COVID-19 (not recorded which). The rearrangement joins TRBV18 to TRBJ2-1; 8 bases are shared with TRBD1. Material for sequencing was PBMCs or T cells enriched from blood (not recorded which). CDR3 coding DNA: TGTGCCAGCTTCACGGACAGGGTACTGAATGAGCAGTTCTTC. Amino acid sequence: CASFTDRVLNEQFF.